The 20 T cell receptor beta chains below were found in one sample sequenced in a study of cytomegalovirus exposure and HLA in healthy donors. PCR employed 60 Vbeta and 13 Jbeta primers. Assay used: immunoSEQ multiplex PCR; TCRdb lists only in-frame clones, some missing. The table records 95,000 to 150,000 clones, approximately 80% of them present only once. The specimen sequenced was PBMCs. The receptors originated from a young woman in good health and CMV-seronegative.

The chain joins TRBV9 to TRBJ1-3, with D maybe TRBD1 (6 bases). The CDR3 sequence is 15 residues long. Trimming took off 0 bases at V and 2 bases at J, with 9 bases between the two ends. Germline V gene data show CDR1 as SGDLS and CDR2 as YYNGEE. This chain's CDR3 is CASSVGGGPGNTIYF. Here the CDR3 DNA reads TGTGCCAGCAGCGTAGGCGGGGGCCCTGGAAACACCATATATTTT.

The genes are TRBV25-1 and TRBJ2-5, with TRBD1 identical over 7 bases. The end of the DNA fits TRBJ2-7 better, so the J call may be wrong. The CDR3 has 15 amino acids. CDR1 and CDR2 (germline): MGHDK, SYGVNS. CDR3 loop: CASSPTGTASYEQYF. The CDR3 nucleotides are TGTGCCAGCAGTCCTACCGGGACAGCCTCCTACGAGCAGTACTTC.

This chain links TRBV5-1 with TRBJ2-3, with 11 bases lining up with TRBD2. CDR1 and CDR2 (germline): SGHRS, YFSETQ. The CDR3 extends over 16 amino acids. V was clipped by 0 bases and J by 6 bases; unmatched bases: 6. Written as DNA, the CDR3 is TGCGCCAGCAGCTTGGTGTTAGCGGGGGGGCCGGATACGCAGTATTTT. Translation gives CASSLVLAGGPDTQYF. Based on the CDR3 plus reference TRBV5-1 and TRBJ2-3, the full variable domain is KAGVTQTPRYLIKTRGQQVTLSCSPISGHRSVSWYQQTPGQGLQFLFEYFSETQRNKGNFPGRFSGRQFSNSRSEMNVSTLELGDSALYLCASSLVLAGGPDTQYFGPGTRLTVL.

The chain recombines TRBV19 with TRBJ1-1, with 7 bases fitting TRBD1. This CDR3 region has 15 residues. CDR1 is LNHDA, CDR2 SQIVND, per germline (reference sequence). Trimming removed 2 bases from V and 1 base from J; junction bases left unmatched: 4. The CDR3 coding sequence is TGTGCCAGTAGTATAACCCACAGGGGGAACACTGAAGCTTTCTTT. Residues: CASSITHRGNTEAFF.

The genes are TRBV7-2 and TRBJ2-7; 9 nucleotides agree with TRBD2. Trimming removed 4 bases from V and 7 bases from J; junction bases left unmatched: 8. Germline-derived CDR1 and CDR2 are SGHTA and FQGNSA. The CDR3 is made up of 14 amino acids. DNA of the CDR3: TGTGCCAGCAGCTCGGGACTAGCCTTGGGTGAGCAGTACTTC. Translated, it gives CASSSGLALGEQYF.

This clone appeared a few times. This chain connects TRBV5-4 to TRBJ2-7; TRBD1 matches 8 bases. CDR3 length equals 14 residues. Germline V gene data show CDR1 as SGHNT and CDR2 as YYREEE (reference sequence). The ends lost 4 bases at V and 3 bases at J; junction bases unmatched: 6. In DNA form, the CDR3 reads TGTGCCAGCAGCGAGGGACAGGCTAACTACGAGCAGTACTTC. This encodes CASSEGQANYEQYF. Variable domain in full (rest from reference TRBV5-4 and TRBJ2-7): ETGVTQSPTHLIKTRGQQVTLRCSSQSGHNTVSWYQQALGQGPQFIFQYYREEENGRGNFPPRFSGLQFPNYSSELNVNALELDDSALYLCASSEGQANYEQYFGPGTRLTVT.

This chain joins TRBV2 and TRBJ2-5; 10 bases line up with TRBD2. The V gene end was trimmed by 5 bases and the J gene end by 8 bases; junction bases not matched to a gene: 11. Per the germline V gene, CDR1 is SNHLY and CDR2 is FYNNEI. This CDR3 is 15 amino acids long. CDR3 DNA: TGTGCCAGCAGTTACGGATCTAGCGGGGGTCCAACCCAGTACTTC. This codes for CASSYGSSGGPTQYF.

This clone was observed a handful of times. The CDR3 nucleotides read TGTGCCAGCAGTTTGCAGGGCCGTAACACTGAAGCTTTCTTT. Protein product: CASSLQGRNTEAFF. This chain joins TRBV27 and TRBJ1-1; TRBD1 is a possible D gene (5 bases). This CDR3 has 14 amino acids. The V end was cut by 3 bases, the J end by 2 bases, with 10 bases between. Germline lookup yields CDR1 MNHEY and CDR2 SMNVEV (reference sequence).

This sequence joins TRBV10-2 and TRBJ2-5; 12 bases are a match to TRBD1. CDR3 length: 16 amino acids. Unmatched junction bases numbered 11, after V lost 6 bases and J lost 6 bases. Germline V gives CDR1 WSHSY, CDR2 SAAADI. CDR3 DNA: TGCGCCAGCAGCGATACCGGGACAGGGGGCAGGAAGACCCAGTACTTC. As protein: CASSDTGTGGRKTQYF.

V usage is TRBV7-2 and J usage is TRBJ2-2; D might be TRBD1 (5 bases). Germline CDR1 SGHTA, CDR2 FQGNSA. V was cut by 4 bases and J by 2 bases, with 11 bases left in between. The CDR3 runs to 15 residues. CDR3 region: CASSSFTGNTGELFF. The CDR3 coding sequence is TGTGCCAGCAGCTCGTTCACAGGAAACACCGGGGAGCTGTTTTTT. Looking up the rest from reference TRBV7-2 and TRBJ2-2 gives the full variable domain: GAGVSQSPSNKVTEKGKDVELRCDPISGHTALYWYRQSLGQGLEFLIYFQGNSAPDKSGLPSDRFSAERTGGSVSTLTIQRTQQEDSAVYLCASSSFTGNTGELFFGEGSRLTVL.

V gene TRBV19 combines with J gene TRBJ2-1; 8 bases line up with TRBD2. CDR3 length equals 17 residues. CDR1 and CDR2 (germline): LNHDA, SQIVND (reference sequence). With 0 bases clipped from V and 0 bases from J, the junction kept 4 bases outside the gene matches. DNA of the CDR3: TGTGCCAGTAGTATAGATTTAGCGGGGACCTCCTACAATGAGCAGTTCTTC. Residues: CASSIDLAGTSYNEQFF.

The chain links TRBV7-9 to TRBJ1-2; TRBD1 is a possible D gene (5 bases). This CDR3 spans 12 amino acids. The V end was cut by 3 bases, the J end by 6 bases, with 8 bases between. Germline loops: CDR1 SEHNR, CDR2 FQNEAQ (reference sequence). CDR3 sequence (DNA): TGTGCCAGCAGCTTCATAGGGGATGGCTACACCTTC. This codes for CASSFIGDGYTF.

The chain recombines TRBV5-8 with TRBJ2-2; 13 positions agree with TRBD2. Germline V gives CDR1 SGHTS, CDR2 YDEGEE. The CDR3 length is 16 residues. V shed 6 bases, J shed 7 bases, and the junction held 9 bases outside the gene matches. The CDR3 loop reads CASTDGLAGAIGELFF. The DNA for the CDR3 is TGTGCCAGCACCGATGGACTAGCGGGAGCGATCGGGGAGCTGTTTTTT.

The chain combines TRBV6-1 with TRBJ2-5; D is possibly TRBD2 (5 bases). Germline V lookup: CDR1 MNHNS, CDR2 SASEGT. V lost 6 bases, J lost 11 bases, and 16 bases lay in between. The CDR3 totals 12 residues. DNA for the CDR3: TGTGCCAGCAGCCAAAGATGGTGGGAGCAGTACTTC. As protein: CASSQRWWEQYF.

The chain joins TRBV27 to TRBJ2-7; 13 nucleotides align to TRBD2. This CDR3 contains 16 residues. The V gene's germline CDR1 is MNHEY and CDR2 SMNVEV (reference sequence). Trimming took 7 bases from V and 3 from J; bases not matched to a gene: 9. This chain's CDR3 is CASNRTSGRGDYEQYF. In DNA, the CDR3 is TGTGCCAGCAACCGGACTAGCGGGAGAGGGGACTACGAGCAGTACTTC.

V is TRBV7-9 and J is TRBJ1-2; 8 bases match TRBD1. The CDR3 is 16 residues long. V was pared by 0 bases and J by 6 bases, with 9 bases of the junction left unmatched. The germline V gene encodes CDR1 SEHNR and CDR2 FQNEAQ (reference sequence). CDR3 sequence reads: CASSLANIDRGHGYTF. CDR3 sequence (DNA): TGTGCCAGCAGCTTAGCCAACATCGACAGGGGCCATGGCTACACCTTC.

The chain is built from TRBV9 and TRBJ1-2; no definite D call. The V end was cut by 4 bases, the J end by 5 bases, with 12 bases between. The CDR3 covers 13 residues. CDR1 and CDR2 (germline): SGDLS, YYNGEE. The CDR3 spells CASSLGGGYGYTF. CDR3 nucleotide sequence: TGTGCCAGCAGCCTCGGAGGAGGGTATGGCTACACCTTC.

The rearrangement joins TRBV7-9 to TRBJ2-3, with a weak D call TRBD1 (6 bases). The CDR3 runs to 15 residues. Trimming took off 5 bases at V and 1 base at J, with 13 bases between the two ends. The germline V gene encodes CDR1 SEHNR and CDR2 FQNEAQ (reference sequence). The CDR3 is CASSQQGGGTDTQYF. CDR3 DNA: TGTGCCAGCAGCCAACAGGGTGGAGGCACAGATACGCAGTATTTT.

The chain has TRBV11-2 and TRBJ2-5; D is perhaps TRBD2 (6 bases). V was cut by 5 bases and J by 3 bases, with 13 bases left in between. CDR1 is SGHAT, CDR2 FQNNGV, per germline. The CDR3 runs to 14 residues. This chain's CDR3 is CASSQGSGKETQYF. CDR3 sequence (DNA): TGTGCCAGCAGCCAAGGTAGCGGTAAAGAGACCCAGTACTTC.

The chain combines TRBV29-1 with TRBJ1-2; 7 bases match TRBD1. Per germline, CDR1 SQVTM and CDR2 ANQGSEA. The CDR3 covers 15 residues. J lost 8 bases, V lost 4 bases, and 16 bases had no gene match. The CDR3 loop is CSVVGVETGYEGYTF. The CDR3 bases are TGCAGCGTTGTGGGGGTGGAGACAGGGTACGAGGGCTACACCTTC.